This T cell receptor beta chain was identified during a study of patients and donors after allogeneic stem cell transplantation. V was clipped by 0 bases and J by 2 bases; unmatched bases: 4. The CDR3 is 15 residues long. Germline V gives CDR1 DFQATT, CDR2 SNEGSKA (reference sequence). Each CDR3 protein gets one entry after TCRdb re-called the RT-PCR reads with MiXCR. The sample has 100,000 to 130,000 distinct CDR3 sequences; about a third are singletons. The rearrangement uses TRBV20-1 and TRBJ2-1; 7 bases match TRBD1. Material for sequencing was blood, either unsorted or a sorted T cell fraction (not recorded which). The TCR sequence derives from a human donor who was either an allogeneic HSCT recipient or a stem cell or donor lymphocyte infusion donor (not recorded which). It is not recorded whose cells these are; they may come from a transplant donor. In nucleotides, the CDR3 is TGCAGTGCTAGAGATCACAGGGGCCCCTACAATGAGCAGTTCTTC. Translation: CSARDHRGPYNEQFF.